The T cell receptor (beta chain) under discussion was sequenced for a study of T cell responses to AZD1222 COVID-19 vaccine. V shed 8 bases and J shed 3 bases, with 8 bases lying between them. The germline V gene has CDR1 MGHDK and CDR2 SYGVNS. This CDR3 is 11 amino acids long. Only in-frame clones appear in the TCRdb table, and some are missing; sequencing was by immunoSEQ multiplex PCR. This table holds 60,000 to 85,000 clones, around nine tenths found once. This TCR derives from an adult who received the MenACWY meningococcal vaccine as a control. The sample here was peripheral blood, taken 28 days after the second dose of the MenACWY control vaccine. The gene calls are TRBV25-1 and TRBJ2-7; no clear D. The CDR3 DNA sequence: TGTGCCAGCGGTTCAGTCTACGAGCAGTACTTC. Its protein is CASGSVYEQYF.